This TCR beta chain was found in a study of blood T cell repertoires in COVID-19. Authors' processing steps: Nucleated cell number was recorded as an estimate derived from reference gene primer amplification. Method: immunoSEQ multiplex PCR; TCRdb's copy keeps in-frame clones and lacks some. The DNA gave D and trimming, while V, J and clone size come from that table. The table includes about 160,000 clones, approximately 81% detected once. Participant-given clinical history determined each cohort assignment. Deletions cut 3 bases from V and 3 bases from J, with 5 bases between. Per germline, CDR1 SGHAT and CDR2 FQNNGV. The CDR3 has 12 amino acids.

The genes are TRBV11-2 and TRBJ1-2, with no clear D. The origin of this receptor is a woman aged 40 to 49 with acute COVID-19. The source material was PBMCs or T cells enriched from blood (not recorded which). The DNA for the CDR3 is TGTGCCAGCAGCTTCACGGACTATGGCTACACCTTC. Its protein product is CASSFTDYGYTF.